A single sample gave rise to the 27 T cell receptor beta chains below, sequenced in a study of cytomegalovirus exposure and HLA in healthy donors. The PCR employed 60 Vbeta primers together with 13 Jbeta primers. Repertoires were generated with immunoSEQ multiplex PCR, while TCRdb's copy carries only in-frame clones and drops some. The table lists roughly 100,000 clones, around 77% of them singletons. The sample consisted of PBMCs. The source of these receptors is a woman in her sixties in good health and CMV-seropositive.

This sequence joins TRBV20-1 and TRBJ2-4; D gene uncertain. Deletions cut 7 bases from V and 2 bases from J, with 6 bases between. The CDR3 totals 11 residues. CDR1 is DFQATT, CDR2 SNEGSKA, per germline (reference sequence). CDR3: CSGGPKNIQYF. CDR3 nucleotide sequence: TGCAGTGGCGGTCCCAAAAACATTCAGTACTTC.

V usage is TRBV9 and J usage is TRBJ1-1; tentative D call: TRBD1 (5 bases). The germline gives CDR1 SGDLS, CDR2 YYNGEE. Between the trimmed V and J ends, which lost 4 bases and 0 bases, there was a span of 16 bases. The CDR3 loop spans 16 amino acids. The CDR3 nucleotides are TGTGCCAGCAGCCCCCGGTCGGACAACTTGAACACTGAAGCTTTCTTT. This encodes CASSPRSDNLNTEAFF.

This clone occurred once. This chain links TRBV19 with TRBJ1-1; TRBD1 is a possible D gene (6 bases). CDR1 is LNHDA and CDR2 is SQIVND in the germline V gene (reference sequence). This CDR3 contains 15 residues. Trimming removed 4 bases at V and 0 bases at J, with 12 bases between. In DNA, the CDR3 is TGTGCCAGTAGTAACAGGGTTCTGATGAACACTGAAGCTTTCTTT. This sequence encodes CASSNRVLMNTEAFF. Together with reference TRBV19 and TRBJ1-1, the CDR3 gives the full variable domain: DGGITQSPKYLFRKEGQNVTLSCEQNLNHDAMYWYRQDPGQGLRLIYYSQIVNDFQKGDIAEGYSVSREKKESFPLTVTSAQKNPTAFYLCASSNRVLMNTEAFFGQGTRLTVV.

The chain has TRBV5-1 and TRBJ2-7, with TRBD1 matching 7 bases. Germline loops: CDR1 SGHRS, CDR2 YFSETQ. The CDR3 length is 15 residues. With 4 bases clipped from V and 9 bases from J, the junction kept 16 bases outside the gene matches. CDR3 sequence: CASSPMGQSFAGQYF. DNA for the CDR3: TGCGCCAGCAGCCCAATGGGACAGTCTTTCGCTGGGCAGTACTTC.

The chain recombines TRBV7-9 with TRBJ1-5; weak D call: TRBD1 (6 bases). The germline V gene has CDR1 SEHNR and CDR2 FQNEAQ (reference sequence). Between the trimmed V and J ends, which lost 4 bases and 3 bases, there was a span of 10 bases. CDR3 size: 14 residues. In DNA form, the CDR3 reads TGTGCCAGCAGCTCATGGACAGACAATCAGCCCCAGCATTTT. Protein product: CASSSWTDNQPQHF.

The chain joins TRBV28 to TRBJ2-1; weak D call: TRBD2 (5 bases). This CDR3 has 15 amino acids. Trimming took off 6 bases at V and 9 bases at J, with 21 bases between the two ends. Looked up from germline, CDR1 is MDHEN and CDR2 is SYDVKM. The CDR3 DNA reads as TGTGCCAGCAGGATAGGAGGTCAGAACCAGCCTGAGCAGTTCTTC. The encoded protein is CASRIGGQNQPEQFF.

This chain uses TRBV11-1 with TRBJ2-7; a weak D match, TRBD2 (6 bases). V lost 3 bases, J lost 0 bases, and 12 bases lay in between. There are 15 residues in the CDR3. CDR1 and CDR2 (germline): SGHAT, FQDESV (reference sequence). CDR3 in amino acids: CASSFSGGSSYEQYF. The CDR3 nucleotides read TGTGCCAGCAGCTTCAGCGGAGGGAGCTCCTACGAGCAGTACTTC.

The V and J genes are TRBV6-5 and TRBJ2-7; 14 bases line up with TRBD2. J lost 3 bases, V lost 2 bases, and 3 bases had no gene match. CDR3 length: 16 amino acids. Germline V gene sequence: CDR1 MNHEY, CDR2 SVGAGI. CDR3 coding DNA: TGTGCCAGCAGTTACGGGACTAGCGGGAGTATCTACGAGCAGTACTTC. Its protein product is CASSYGTSGSIYEQYF.

The V gene is TRBV18, the J gene TRBJ1-3, with D possibly TRBD1 on 5 matching bases. The CDR3 loop spans 16 amino acids. V dropped 1 base and J dropped 0 bases, with 10 bases sitting between them. CDR1 and CDR2 (germline): KGHSH, LQKENI. The CDR3 DNA reads TGTGCCAGCTCACCACTATTCACAGGCTCTGGAAACACCATATATTTT. Translated, it gives CASSPLFTGSGNTIYF.

This clone was counted only a few times. V gene TRBV9 combines with J gene TRBJ2-1; TRBD1 might be the D (6 bases). The CDR3 covers 16 residues. Trimming shortened V by 2 bases and J by 10 bases, and 22 bases separated the two germline ends. CDR1 and CDR2 from the germline V gene are SGDLS and YYNGEE. DNA of the CDR3: TGTGCCAGCAGCGTGACTTGGGACATAGGTACGTACGAGCAGTTCTTC. Its protein product is CASSVTWDIGTYEQFF.

The chain has TRBV18 and TRBJ1-1, with no clear D. CDR3 size: 14 residues. V lost 0 bases, J lost 6 bases, and 11 bases lay in between. CDR1 and CDR2 from the germline V gene are KGHSH and LQKENI. CDR3 loop: CASSPPRGSAEAFF. DNA of the CDR3: TGTGCCAGCTCACCACCGCGAGGCAGCGCTGAAGCTTTCTTT.

The chain joins TRBV15 to TRBJ2-1; 11 nucleotides agree with TRBD2. The V and J ends lost 1 base and 7 bases, in that order; junction bases with no gene match: 3. CDR1 is LNHNV, CDR2 YYDKDF, per germline (reference sequence). The CDR3 loop spans 15 amino acids. CDR3 loop: CATSRGTSGSNEQFF. The CDR3 coding sequence is TGTGCCACCAGCAGAGGAACTAGCGGGAGTAATGAGCAGTTCTTC.

V gene TRBV7-8 combines with J gene TRBJ2-1; D not resolved. Germline CDR1 reads SGHVS; CDR2 reads FQNEAQ. This CDR3 spans 15 amino acids. V lost 4 bases and J 3 bases, leaving 13 bases between the germline ends. Here the CDR3 reads CASSSTRILYNEQFF. The CDR3 DNA reads TGTGCCAGCAGCTCCACCAGGATTCTCTACAATGAGCAGTTCTTC.

This sequence joins TRBV30 and TRBJ1-1; 9 bases fit TRBD1. The V segment lost 4 bases and the J segment 6 bases; nucleotides outside the gene matches: 21. Germline CDR1 GTSNPN, CDR2 SVGIG (reference sequence). The CDR3 contains 18 residues. CDR3 protein: CAWTAVPGQGIPLPEAFF. In DNA, the CDR3 is TGTGCCTGGACTGCAGTACCGGGACAGGGTATCCCCCTCCCTGAAGCTTTCTTT.

The rearrangement joins TRBV18 to TRBJ2-6, with a tentative D call TRBD2 (5 bases). V lost 0 bases to trimming and J lost 4 bases, with 7 bases between them. The CDR3 runs 15 residues. Germline assignment: CDR1 KGHSH and CDR2 LQKENI. CDR3 region: CASSPPGVGANVLTF. CDR3 nucleotide sequence: TGTGCCAGCTCACCACCCGGGGTAGGGGCCAACGTCCTGACTTTC.

The V call is TRBV5-5, the J call TRBJ1-5, with 8 bases lining up with TRBD1. From germline, CDR1 is SGHKS and CDR2 YYEKEE (reference sequence). Trimming cost V 4 bases and J 0 bases; bases outside gene matches: 9. The CDR3 is 17 residues long. The DNA for the CDR3 is TGTGCCAGCAGCAGGGGGCAGGGGGCAGGTAGCAATCAGCCCCAGCATTTT. It is translated as CASSRGQGAGSNQPQHF.

In this sample, this clone turned up once. V is TRBV4-2 and J is TRBJ2-1; 7 bases fit TRBD1. This CDR3 has 14 amino acids. The germline V gene has CDR1 LGHNA and CDR2 YNFKEQ. V was clipped by 5 bases and J by 5 bases; unmatched bases: 6. The CDR3 here is CASSLGTANNEQFF. CDR3 DNA sequence: TGTGCCAGCAGCTTAGGGACAGCCAACAATGAGCAGTTCTTC.

The CDR3 DNA follows: TGTGCCAGCAGCTTATGGCTTAGCGACGCCACAGATACGCAGTATTTT. Amino acid sequence: CASSLWLSDATDTQYF. V is TRBV7-9 and J is TRBJ2-3; tentatively, D is TRBD2 (5 bases). Germline values: CDR1 SEHNR, CDR2 FQNEAQ (reference sequence). The CDR3 sequence is 16 residues long. Trimming shortened V by 2 bases and J by 2 bases, and 14 bases separated the two germline ends.

This chain connects TRBV7-6 to TRBJ2-3, with D tentatively TRBD2 (6 bases). CDR3 length: 14 residues. Trimming shortened V by 4 bases and J by 7 bases, and 15 bases separated the two germline ends. The V gene's germline CDR1 is SGHVS and CDR2 FNYEAQ. The CDR3 protein is CASSSSEGLYTQYF. The CDR3 DNA follows: TGTGCCAGCAGCTCCTCGGAGGGGCTCTATACGCAGTATTTT.

The chain links TRBV6-5 to TRBJ1-1, with TRBD1 as a possible D gene (6 bases). Germline lookup yields CDR1 MNHEY and CDR2 SVGAGI. CDR3 length: 16 residues. With 2 bases removed from V and 3 bases from J, the gap between germline ends came to 16 bases. The CDR3 protein is CASSYTPLGAYTEAFF. CDR3 DNA: TGTGCCAGCAGTTACACGCCTTTGGGGGCGTACACTGAAGCTTTCTTT.

The V gene is TRBV11-2, the J gene TRBJ2-7; tentatively, D is TRBD2 (5 bases). The V gene lost 3 bases and the J gene lost 6 bases, with 9 bases spanning the gap. The CDR3 length is 12 residues. Germline CDR1 and CDR2: SGHAT and FQNNGV. The CDR3 DNA sequence: TGTGCCAGCAGCTTGTTAGCGACCGAGCAGTACTTC. Translation gives CASSLLATEQYF.

V and J are TRBV28 and TRBJ2-3; 9 bases fit TRBD2. This CDR3 has 16 amino acids. V shed 1 base and J 4 bases; nucleotides not matched to a gene: 6. The germline gives CDR1 MDHEN, CDR2 SYDVKM. The CDR3 DNA sequence: TGTGCCAGCAGTTTATATTTTAGCGGGAGTTCAGATACGCAGTATTTT. Amino acids: CASSLYFSGSSDTQYF.

This clone has more than one count but fewer than ten. V gene TRBV4-2 combines with J gene TRBJ2-7, with 11 positions matching TRBD2. The CDR3 covers 14 residues. Germline CDR1 LGHNA, CDR2 YNFKEQ. Losses at the gene ends were 4 bases for V and 3 bases for J; bases not matched to a gene: 2. The chain's CDR3 is CASSRTSGSYEQYF. The DNA of the CDR3 is TGTGCCAGCAGCCGTACTAGCGGGAGCTACGAGCAGTACTTC.

V gene TRBV5-6 combines with J gene TRBJ1-1; no definite D call. V was clipped by 3 bases and J by 0 bases, with 15 bases between them. The CDR3 totals 16 residues. Germline-derived CDR1 and CDR2 are SGHDT and YYEEEE. CDR3 nucleotides: TGTGCCAGCAGCTCGGACTACGGGAATCTGAACACTGAAGCTTTCTTT. It translates to CASSSDYGNLNTEAFF.

The V gene is TRBV4-1, the J gene TRBJ1-3; D perhaps matches TRBD1 (6 bases). The germline CDR1 and CDR2 sequences are MGHRA and YSYEKL. The V and J ends lost 6 bases and 2 bases respectively, with 17 bases between them. The CDR3 loop spans 16 amino acids. The CDR3 reads CASRIEQGFTGNTIYF. CDR3 nucleotides: TGCGCCAGCAGAATCGAACAGGGTTTTACTGGAAACACCATATATTTT.

J is TRBJ2-2 and V is TRBV11-2, with 15 bases identical to TRBD2. Trimming at V came to 1 base and at J to 5 bases, leaving 8 bases not matched to a gene. Per the germline V gene, CDR1 is SGHAT and CDR2 is FQNNGV. This CDR3 contains 19 residues. The CDR3 spells CASSLGSGLAGGGTGELFF. In DNA, the CDR3 is TGTGCCAGCAGCTTAGGGTCTGGACTAGCGGGAGGGGGAACCGGGGAGCTGTTTTTT.

This rearrangement joins TRBV29-1 to TRBJ2-2; D gene unclear. Per germline, CDR1 SQVTM and CDR2 ANQGSEA. This CDR3 spans 14 amino acids. The V and J ends lost 5 bases and 5 bases respectively, with 15 bases between them. CDR3 protein: CSVRGGPATGELFF. CDR3 sequence (DNA): TGCAGCGTTCGAGGTGGCCCAGCAACCGGGGAGCTGTTTTTT.